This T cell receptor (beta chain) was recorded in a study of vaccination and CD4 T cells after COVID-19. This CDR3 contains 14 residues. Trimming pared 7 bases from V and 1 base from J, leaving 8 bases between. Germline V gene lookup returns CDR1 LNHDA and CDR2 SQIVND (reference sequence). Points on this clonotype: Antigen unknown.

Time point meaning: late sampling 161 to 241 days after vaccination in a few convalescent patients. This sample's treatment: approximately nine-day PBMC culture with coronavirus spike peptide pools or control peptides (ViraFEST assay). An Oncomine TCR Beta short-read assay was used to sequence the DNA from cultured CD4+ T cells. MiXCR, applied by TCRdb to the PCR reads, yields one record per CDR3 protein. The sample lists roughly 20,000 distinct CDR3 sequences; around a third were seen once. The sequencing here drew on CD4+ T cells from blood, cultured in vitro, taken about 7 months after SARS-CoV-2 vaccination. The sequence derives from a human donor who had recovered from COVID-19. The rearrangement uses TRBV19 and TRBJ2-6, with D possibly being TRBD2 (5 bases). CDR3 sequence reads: CASMAGSGANVLTF. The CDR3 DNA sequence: TGTGCCAGTATGGCGGGTTCTGGGGCCAACGTCCTGACTTTC.